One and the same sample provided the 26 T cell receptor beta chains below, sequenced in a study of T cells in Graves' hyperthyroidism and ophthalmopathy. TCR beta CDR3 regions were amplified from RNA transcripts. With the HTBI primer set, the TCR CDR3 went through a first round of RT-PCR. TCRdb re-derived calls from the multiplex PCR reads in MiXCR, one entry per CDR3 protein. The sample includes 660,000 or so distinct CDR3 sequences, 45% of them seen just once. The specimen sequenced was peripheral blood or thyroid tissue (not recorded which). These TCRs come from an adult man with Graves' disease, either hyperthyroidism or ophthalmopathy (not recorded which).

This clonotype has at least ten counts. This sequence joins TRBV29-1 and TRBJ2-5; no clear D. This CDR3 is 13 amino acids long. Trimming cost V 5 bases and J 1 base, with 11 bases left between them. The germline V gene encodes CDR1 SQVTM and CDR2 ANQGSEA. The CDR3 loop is CSVPSGSQETQYF. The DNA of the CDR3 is TGCAGCGTTCCTTCGGGCAGCCAAGAGACCCAGTACTTC.

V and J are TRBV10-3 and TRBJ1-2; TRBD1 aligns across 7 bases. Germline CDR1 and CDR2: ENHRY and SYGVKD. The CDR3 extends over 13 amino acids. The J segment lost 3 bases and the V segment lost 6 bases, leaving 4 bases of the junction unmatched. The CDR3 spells CAISPGTDYGYTF. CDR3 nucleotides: TGTGCCATCAGCCCCGGGACAGACTATGGCTACACCTTC.

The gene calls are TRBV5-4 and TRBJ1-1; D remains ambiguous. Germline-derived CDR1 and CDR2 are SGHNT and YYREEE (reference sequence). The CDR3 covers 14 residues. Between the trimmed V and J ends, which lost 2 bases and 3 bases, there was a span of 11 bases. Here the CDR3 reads CASSFTGRDTEAFF. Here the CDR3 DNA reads TGTGCCAGCAGCTTCACCGGTAGGGACACTGAAGCTTTCTTT.

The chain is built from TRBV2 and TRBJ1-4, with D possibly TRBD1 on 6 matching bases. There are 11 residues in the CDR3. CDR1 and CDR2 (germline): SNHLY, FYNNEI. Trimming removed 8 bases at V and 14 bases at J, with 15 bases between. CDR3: CASGRTEGLFF. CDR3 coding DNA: TGTGCCAGCGGCAGGACAGAAGGGCTGTTTTTT.

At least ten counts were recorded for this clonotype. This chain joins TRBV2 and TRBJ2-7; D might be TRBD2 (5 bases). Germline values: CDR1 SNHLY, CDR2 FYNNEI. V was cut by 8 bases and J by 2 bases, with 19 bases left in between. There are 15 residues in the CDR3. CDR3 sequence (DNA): TGTGCCAGCCAAGGCGCATCGGGGTCACCCTACGAGCAGTACTTC. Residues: CASQGASGSPYEQYF.

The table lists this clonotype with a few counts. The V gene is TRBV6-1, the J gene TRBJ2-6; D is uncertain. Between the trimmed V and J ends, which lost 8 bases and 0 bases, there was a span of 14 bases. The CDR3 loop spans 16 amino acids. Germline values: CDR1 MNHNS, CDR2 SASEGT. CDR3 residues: CASVGDGFSGANVLTF. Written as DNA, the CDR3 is TGTGCCAGCGTGGGTGACGGCTTCTCTGGGGCCAACGTCCTGACTTTC.

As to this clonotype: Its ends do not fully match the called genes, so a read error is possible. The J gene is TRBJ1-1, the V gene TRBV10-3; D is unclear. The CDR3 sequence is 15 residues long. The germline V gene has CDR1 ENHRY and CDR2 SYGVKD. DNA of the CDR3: TGTGCCAGCAGTTACTCGAGGGTGGAGAACACTGAAGCTTTCTTT. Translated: CASSYSRVENTEAFF.

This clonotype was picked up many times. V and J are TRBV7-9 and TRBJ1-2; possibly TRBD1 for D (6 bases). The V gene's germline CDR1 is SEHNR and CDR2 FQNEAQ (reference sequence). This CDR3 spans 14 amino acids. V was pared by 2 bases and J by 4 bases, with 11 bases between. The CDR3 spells CASSLMGGTYGYTF. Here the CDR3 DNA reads TGTGCCAGCAGCTTAATGGGGGGCACCTATGGCTACACCTTC.

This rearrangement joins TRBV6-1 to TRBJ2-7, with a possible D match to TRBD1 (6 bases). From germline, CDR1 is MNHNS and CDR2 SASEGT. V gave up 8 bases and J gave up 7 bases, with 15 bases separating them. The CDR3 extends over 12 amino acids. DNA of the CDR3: TGTGCCAGCGTTCATACCGGGACAGAGCAGTACTTC. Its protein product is CASVHTGTEQYF.

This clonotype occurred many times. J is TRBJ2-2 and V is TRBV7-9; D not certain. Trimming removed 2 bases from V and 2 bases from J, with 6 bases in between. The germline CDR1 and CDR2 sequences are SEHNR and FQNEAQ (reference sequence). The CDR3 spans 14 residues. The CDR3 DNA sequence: TGTGCCAGCAGCTTATGGATCAACACCGGGGAGCTGTTTTTT. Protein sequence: CASSLWINTGELFF. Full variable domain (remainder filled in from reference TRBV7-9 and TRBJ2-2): DTGVSQNPRHKITKRGQNVTFRCDPISEHNRLYWYRQTLGQGPEFLTYFQNEAQLEKSRLLSDRFSAERPKGSFSTLEIQRTEQGDSAMYLCASSLWINTGELFFGEGSRLTVL.

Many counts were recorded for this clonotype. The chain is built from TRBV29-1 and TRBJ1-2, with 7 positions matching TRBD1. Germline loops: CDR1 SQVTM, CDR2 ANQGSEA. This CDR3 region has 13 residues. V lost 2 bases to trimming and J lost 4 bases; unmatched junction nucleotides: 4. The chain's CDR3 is CSVEQGVVYGYTF. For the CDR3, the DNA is TGCAGCGTTGAACAGGGGGTGGTCTATGGCTACACCTTC.

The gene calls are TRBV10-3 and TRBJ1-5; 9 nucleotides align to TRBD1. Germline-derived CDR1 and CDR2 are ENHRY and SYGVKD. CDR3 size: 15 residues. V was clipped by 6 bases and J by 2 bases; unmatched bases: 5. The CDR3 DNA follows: TGTGCCATCAGATCGGACAGGGGAGGCAATCAGCCCCAGCATTTT. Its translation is CAIRSDRGGNQPQHF.

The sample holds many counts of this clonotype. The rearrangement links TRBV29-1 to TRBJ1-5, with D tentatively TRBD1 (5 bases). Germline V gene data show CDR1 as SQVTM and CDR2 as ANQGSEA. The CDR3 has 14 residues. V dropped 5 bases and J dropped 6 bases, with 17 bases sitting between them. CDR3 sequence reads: CSVQTAGGSQPQHF. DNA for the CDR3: TGCAGCGTTCAAACAGCGGGGGGAAGTCAGCCCCAGCATTTT.

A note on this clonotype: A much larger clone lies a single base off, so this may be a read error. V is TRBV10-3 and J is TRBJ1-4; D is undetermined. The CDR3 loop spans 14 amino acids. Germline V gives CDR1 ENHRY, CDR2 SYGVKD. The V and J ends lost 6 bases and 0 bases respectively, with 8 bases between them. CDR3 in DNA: TGTGCCATCAGCCCCACAGCAACTAATGAAAAACTGTTTTTT. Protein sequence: CAISPTATNEKLFF.

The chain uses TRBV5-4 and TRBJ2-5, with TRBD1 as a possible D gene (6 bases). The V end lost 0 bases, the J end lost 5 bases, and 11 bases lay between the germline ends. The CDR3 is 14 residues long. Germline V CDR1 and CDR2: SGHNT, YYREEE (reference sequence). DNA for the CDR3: TGTGCCAGCAGCTTGGACAGGGCTTGGGAGACCCAGTACTTC. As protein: CASSLDRAWETQYF.

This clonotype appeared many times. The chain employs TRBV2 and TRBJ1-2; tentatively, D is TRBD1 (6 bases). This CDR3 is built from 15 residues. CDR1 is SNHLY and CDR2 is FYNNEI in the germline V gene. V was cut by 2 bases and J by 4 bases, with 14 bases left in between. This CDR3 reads CASSERGGWLYGYTF. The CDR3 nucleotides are TGTGCCAGCAGTGAAAGGGGGGGGTGGCTCTATGGCTACACCTTC.

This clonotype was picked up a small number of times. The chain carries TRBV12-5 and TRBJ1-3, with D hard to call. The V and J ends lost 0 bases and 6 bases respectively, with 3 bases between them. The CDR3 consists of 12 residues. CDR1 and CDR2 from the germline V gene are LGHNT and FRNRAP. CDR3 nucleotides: TGTGCTAGTGGTTTGGTAAAAAACACCATATATTTT. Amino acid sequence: CASGLVKNTIYF.

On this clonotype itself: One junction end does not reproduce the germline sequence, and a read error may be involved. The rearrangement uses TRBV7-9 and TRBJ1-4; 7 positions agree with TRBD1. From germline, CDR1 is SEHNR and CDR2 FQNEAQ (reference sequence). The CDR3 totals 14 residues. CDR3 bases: TGCGCCAGCAGCCAAGGGACAGATCTGGCAAAACTGTTTTTT. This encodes CASSQGTDLAKLFF.

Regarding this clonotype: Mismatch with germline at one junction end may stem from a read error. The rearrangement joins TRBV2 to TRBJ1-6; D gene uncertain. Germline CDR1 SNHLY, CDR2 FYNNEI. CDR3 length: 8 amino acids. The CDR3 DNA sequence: TGTGCCAGCAGTGAGAGCAAGTGG. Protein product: CASSESKW. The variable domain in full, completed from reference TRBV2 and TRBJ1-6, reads EPEVTQTPSHQVTQMGQEVILRCVPISNHLYFYWYRQILGQKVEFLVSFYNNEISEKSEIFDDQFSVERPDGSNFTLKIRSTKLEDSAMYFCASSESKWGNGTRLTVT.

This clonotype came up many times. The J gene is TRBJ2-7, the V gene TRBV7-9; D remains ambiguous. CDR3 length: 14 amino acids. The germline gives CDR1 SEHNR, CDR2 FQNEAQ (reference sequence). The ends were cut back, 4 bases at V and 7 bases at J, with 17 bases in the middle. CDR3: CASSSTTTTIEQYF. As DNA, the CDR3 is TGTGCCAGCAGCTCAACGACGACGACCATTGAGCAGTACTTC.

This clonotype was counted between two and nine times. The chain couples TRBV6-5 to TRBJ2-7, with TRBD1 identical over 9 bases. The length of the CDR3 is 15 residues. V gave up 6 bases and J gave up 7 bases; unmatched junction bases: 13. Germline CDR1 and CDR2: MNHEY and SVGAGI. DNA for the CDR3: TGTGCCAGCAGACGCAAGGGACAGGGAATTGGAGAGCAGTACTTC. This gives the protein CASRRKGQGIGEQYF.

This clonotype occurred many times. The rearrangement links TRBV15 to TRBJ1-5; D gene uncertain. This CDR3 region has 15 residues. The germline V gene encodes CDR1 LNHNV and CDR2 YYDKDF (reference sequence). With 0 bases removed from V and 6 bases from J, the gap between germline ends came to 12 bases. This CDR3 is CATSRESGKAQPQHF. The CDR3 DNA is TGTGCCACCAGCAGAGAATCTGGGAAGGCTCAGCCCCAGCATTTT.

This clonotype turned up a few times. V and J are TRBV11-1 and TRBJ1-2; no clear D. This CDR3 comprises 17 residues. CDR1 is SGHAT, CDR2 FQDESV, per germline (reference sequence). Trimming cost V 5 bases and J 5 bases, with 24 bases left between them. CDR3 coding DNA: TGTGCCAGCAGCAAAGACTCAACCGAGAGAGAGAAGTATGGCTACACCTTC. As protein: CASSKDSTEREKYGYTF.

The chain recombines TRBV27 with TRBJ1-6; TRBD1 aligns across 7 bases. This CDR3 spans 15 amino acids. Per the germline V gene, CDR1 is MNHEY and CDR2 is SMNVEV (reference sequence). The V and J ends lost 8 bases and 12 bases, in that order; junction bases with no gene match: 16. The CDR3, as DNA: TGTGCCAGCTCACCCTACAGGGGAAATTCAGTACCCCTCCACTTT. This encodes CASSPYRGNSVPLHF.

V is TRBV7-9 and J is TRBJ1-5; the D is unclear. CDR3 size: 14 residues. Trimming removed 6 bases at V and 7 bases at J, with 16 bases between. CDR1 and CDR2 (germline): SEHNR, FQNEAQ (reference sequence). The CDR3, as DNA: TGTGCCAGCAGTTTTGCCCCCCCGGCCCAGCCCCAGCATTTT. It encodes CASSFAPPAQPQHF.

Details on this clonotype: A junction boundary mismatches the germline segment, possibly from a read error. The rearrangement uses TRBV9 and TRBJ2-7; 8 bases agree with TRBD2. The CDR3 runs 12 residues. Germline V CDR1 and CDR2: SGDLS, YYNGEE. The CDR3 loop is CASSVAGGRGDF. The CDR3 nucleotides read TGTGCCAGCAGCGTAGCGGGGGGGCGGGGGGACTTC.